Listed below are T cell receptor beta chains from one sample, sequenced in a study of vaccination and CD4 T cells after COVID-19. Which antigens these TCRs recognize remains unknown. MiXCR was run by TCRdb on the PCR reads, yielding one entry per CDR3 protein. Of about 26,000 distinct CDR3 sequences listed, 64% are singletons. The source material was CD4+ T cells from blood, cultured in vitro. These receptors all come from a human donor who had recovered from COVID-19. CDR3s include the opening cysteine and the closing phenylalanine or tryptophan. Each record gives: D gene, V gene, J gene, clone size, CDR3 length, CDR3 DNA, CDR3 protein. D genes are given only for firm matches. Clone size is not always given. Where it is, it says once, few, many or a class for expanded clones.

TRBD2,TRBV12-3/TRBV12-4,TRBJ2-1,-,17,TGTGCCAGCACTCTGGGACTAGCGGGAGGGCCGGAGAATGAGCAGTTCTTC,CASTLGLAGGPENEQFF
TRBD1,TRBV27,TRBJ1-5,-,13,TGTGCCAGCAGACGTCAGGGGGATCAGCCCCAGCATTTT,CASRRQGDQPQHF
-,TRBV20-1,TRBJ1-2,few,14,TGCAGTGCTGCTCGGGGGCGGGGGAACTATGGCTACACCTTC,CSAARGRGNYGYTF
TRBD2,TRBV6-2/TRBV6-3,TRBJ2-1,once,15,TGTGCCAGCAGTTCGATAGCGGGAATGGGTAATGAGCAGTTCTTC,CASSSIAGMGNEQFF
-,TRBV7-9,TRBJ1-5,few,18,TGTGCCAGCAGCTTAGTCTCGTTCTCCGGGGGAAACAATCAGCCCCAGCATTTT,CASSLVSFSGGNNQPQHF
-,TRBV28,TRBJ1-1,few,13,TGTGCCAGCAGGTTAAGACACACGATAGAAGCTTTCTTT,CASRLRHTIEAFF
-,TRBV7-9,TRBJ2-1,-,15,TGTGCCAGCAGCCCTACAGGGTACTCTGGCAATGAGCAGTTCTTC,CASSPTGYSGNEQFF
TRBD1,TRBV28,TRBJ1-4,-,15,TGTGCCAGCAGTCACAGGACAGGGGGCGATGAAAAACTGTTTTTT,CASSHRTGGDEKLFF
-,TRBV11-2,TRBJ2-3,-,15,TGTGCCAGCAGCTTAACCAGCGGGAGCACAGATACGCAGTATTTT,CASSLTSGSTDTQYF
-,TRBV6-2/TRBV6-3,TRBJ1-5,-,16,TGTGCCAGCAGGGACATCCATTTAGGGAGCAATCAGCCCCAGCATTTT,CASRDIHLGSNQPQHF
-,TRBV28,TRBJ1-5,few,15,TGTGCCAGCAGTTTAACTGGGGCGCGCAATCAGCCCCAGCATTTT,CASSLTGARNQPQHF
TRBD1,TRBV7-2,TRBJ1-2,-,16,TGTGCCAGCAGCTTAGGAGGACAGGGGGGTAACTATGGCTACACCTTC,CASSLGGQGGNYGYTF
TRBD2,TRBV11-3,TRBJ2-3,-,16,TGTGCCAGCAGCCCCCGTAGCGGGGTCGGCACAGATACGCAGTATTTT,CASSPRSGVGTDTQYF
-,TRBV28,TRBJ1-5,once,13,TGTGCCAGCAGTACAGGAGGGCAGCAGCCCCAGCATTTT,CASSTGGQQPQHF
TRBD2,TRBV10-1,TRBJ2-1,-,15,TGCGCCCGACGAATAGCGGGAGGCTCCTACAATGAGCAGTTCTTC,CARRIAGGSYNEQFF
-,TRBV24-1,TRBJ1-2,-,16,TGTGCCACCAGTGATGGGGGGAGGGACTTGAACTATGGCTACACCTTC,CATSDGGRDLNYGYTF
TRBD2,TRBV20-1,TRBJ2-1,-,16,TGCAGTGCCCCTTGGCTAGCGGGAGATATAAGGAGTGAGCAGTTCTTC,CSAPWLAGDIRSEQFF
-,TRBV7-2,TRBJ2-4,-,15,TGTGCCAGCAGCTTAGGGGGGGGACAACGAAACATTCAGTACTTC,CASSLGGGQRNIQYF
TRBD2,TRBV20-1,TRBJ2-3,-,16,TGCAGTGCTAGAGGCCCGAGCGGGAGAGGGGCAGATACGCAGTATTTT,CSARGPSGRGADTQYF
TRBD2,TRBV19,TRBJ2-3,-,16,TGTGCCAGTAGGGCCCGCGGGACTAGCGATCAAAATACGCAGTATTTT,CASRARGTSDQNTQYF
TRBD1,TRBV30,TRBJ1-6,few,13,TGTGCCTGGTGGACAGGTTGGGATTCACCCCTCCACTTT,CAWWTGWDSPLHF
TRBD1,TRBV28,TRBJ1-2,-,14,TGTGCCAGCAGTTTAACAGGGGAGGGATATGGCTACACCTTC,CASSLTGEGYGYTF
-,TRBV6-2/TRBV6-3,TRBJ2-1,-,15,TGTGCCACAAACCCTGGTCGGGGGGCGTACAATGAGCAGTTCTTC,CATNPGRGAYNEQFF
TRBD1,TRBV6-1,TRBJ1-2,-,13,TGTGCCAGCAGTGAGCACAGGGGTTCCGGCTACACCTTC,CASSEHRGSGYTF
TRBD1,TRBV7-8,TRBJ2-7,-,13,TGTGCCAGCAGCTCGGACAGGGGGCTCGAGCAGTACTTC,CASSSDRGLEQYF
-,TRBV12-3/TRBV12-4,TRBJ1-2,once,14,TGTGCCAGCAGTTTCGGGGGTGGAGGCTATGGCTACACCTTC,CASSFGGGGYGYTF
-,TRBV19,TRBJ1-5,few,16,TGTGCCAGTAGCCAAATACAGTCTGCCGTCGGTCAGCCCCAGCATTTT,CASSQIQSAVGQPQHF
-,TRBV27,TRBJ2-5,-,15,TGTGCCAGCAGTTTATCTCCTAGTGGGGCGGAGACCCAGTACTTC,CASSLSPSGAETQYF